This entry lists 2 T cell receptor beta chains sequenced from one sample in a study of identical twins. TCRdb reanalysed the 5' RACE reads using MiXCR and keeps one entry per CDR3 protein. This table has around 690,000 distinct CDR3 sequences, less than 25% appearing once. The sample was also linked to a second study, of T cells expressing NK-cell markers.

The sample taken for sequencing was PBMCs. These receptors came from a young woman in good health.

This clonotype was detected only a few times. The chain is built from TRBV20-1 and TRBJ1-6, with D possibly TRBD1 on 6 matching bases. V was clipped by 4 bases and J by 0 bases, with 7 bases between them. Looked up from germline, CDR1 is DFQATT and CDR2 is SNEGSKA (reference sequence). The CDR3 runs 14 residues. CDR3 loop: CSAMTGSYNSPLHF. The DNA of the CDR3 is TGCAGTGCTATGACAGGCTCCTATAATTCACCCCTCCACTTT.

V and J are TRBV4-2 and TRBJ2-1; D tentatively fits TRBD1 or TRBD2 (5 bases each). Germline V CDR1 and CDR2: LGHNA, YNFKEQ. The ends were cut back, 3 bases at V and 6 bases at J, with 15 bases in the middle. The CDR3 has 15 amino acids. The DNA for the CDR3 is TGTGCCAGCAGCCACGGGGACGCGGAGAGCAATGAGCAGTTCTTC. Amino acid sequence: CASSHGDAESNEQFF.